The 26 T cell receptor beta chains below were found in one sample sequenced in a study of cytomegalovirus exposure and HLA in healthy donors. The study ran its PCR with 60 Vbeta and 13 Jbeta primers. Sequencing was performed with immunoSEQ multiplex PCR; in TCRdb, only in-frame clones are kept and a portion is missing. The table includes 150,000 or so clones, more than 75% detected once. The material sequenced was PBMCs. Every receptor here comes from a woman between 40 and 55 years old in good health and CMV-seronegative.

The chain uses TRBV6-5 and TRBJ2-5, with 7 bases aligning to TRBD1. The better agreement between TRBJ2-7 and the DNA end casts doubt on the J call. From germline, CDR1 is MNHEY and CDR2 SVGAGI. There are 14 residues in the CDR3. The CDR3 loop reads CASSYRDRFYEQYF. Written as DNA, the CDR3 is TGTGCCAGCAGTTACAGGGACAGATTCTACGAGCAGTACTTC.

This clone turned up a few times. The V call is TRBV7-4, the J call TRBJ2-1; 10 positions match TRBD2. This CDR3 contains 17 residues. CDR1 is SGHVT and CDR2 is SQSDAQ in the germline V gene. Germline trimming cut 9 bases from V and 6 bases from J; bases unmatched to any gene: 17. The CDR3 DNA sequence: TGTGCCAGAACCGGGACTAGCGAAATCCCATGTCGCAATGAGCAGTTCTTC. Translated, it gives CARTGTSEIPCRNEQFF.

This chain joins TRBV28 and TRBJ2-7; no clear D gene. CDR1 is MDHEN and CDR2 is SYDVKM in the germline V gene. The CDR3 has 12 amino acids. The V gene lost 3 bases and the J gene lost 3 bases, with 6 bases spanning the gap. The CDR3 coding sequence is TGTGCCAGCAGTTTGCGGTTCTACGAGCAGTACTTC. Translated: CASSLRFYEQYF.

The chain joins TRBV2 to TRBJ2-7; 7 bases fit TRBD1. Trimming removed 5 bases from V and 3 bases from J; junction bases left unmatched: 7. Germline CDR1 is SNHLY and CDR2 is FYNNEI. CDR3 size: 14 residues. The CDR3 DNA reads as TGTGCCAGCAGTCCTAATACAGGGGTCTACGAGCAGTACTTC. Its translation: CASSPNTGVYEQYF.

This clone appeared once. The chain recombines TRBV5-6 with TRBJ2-7; possible D gene TRBD2, 5 bases. V was pared by 2 bases and J by 2 bases, with 8 bases between. The CDR3 loop spans 13 amino acids. Germline-derived CDR1 and CDR2 are SGHDT and YYEEEE. DNA of the CDR3: TGTGCCAGCAGCTTTTCAGCGGCCTACGAGCAGTACTTC. The encoded protein is CASSFSAAYEQYF. Looking up the rest from reference TRBV5-6 and TRBJ2-7 gives the full variable domain: DAGVTQSPTHLIKTRGQQVTLRCSPKSGHDTVSWYQQALGQGPQFIFQYYEEEERQRGNFPDRFSGHQFPNYSSELNVNALLLGDSALYLCASSFSAAYEQYFGPGTRLTVT.

This rearrangement joins TRBV29-1 to TRBJ1-1; no firm D call. Germline-derived CDR1 and CDR2 are SQVTM and ANQGSEA. Trimming shortened V by 4 bases and J by 6 bases, and 15 bases separated the two germline ends. The CDR3 consists of 13 residues. CDR3 sequence: CSVAQAVSAEAFF. The CDR3, as DNA: TGCAGCGTTGCTCAGGCAGTTTCCGCTGAAGCTTTCTTT.

This rearrangement joins TRBV5-6 to TRBJ1-3; TRBD1 might be the D (5 bases). Per the germline V gene, CDR1 is SGHDT and CDR2 is YYEEEE. The CDR3 sequence is 15 residues long. V lost 0 bases and J 5 bases, leaving 12 bases between the germline ends. The CDR3 sequence is CASSLEGRARNTIYF. CDR3 bases: TGTGCCAGCAGCTTGGAGGGCAGGGCGAGAAACACCATATATTTT.

The chain couples TRBV9 to TRBJ1-1; weak D call: TRBD1 (5 bases). The germline CDR1 and CDR2 sequences are SGDLS and YYNGEE. Trimming took off 0 bases at V and 2 bases at J, with 14 bases between the two ends. CDR3 length: 16 amino acids. The DNA for the CDR3 is TGTGCCAGCAGCGTAGATGCAGGGCCTACAAACACTGAAGCTTTCTTT. It codes for CASSVDAGPTNTEAFF.

V and J are TRBV6-5 and TRBJ2-3; 10 bases match TRBD2. The germline gives CDR1 MNHEY, CDR2 SVGAGI. The CDR3 is 15 residues long. V shed 6 bases and J 5 bases; nucleotides not matched to a gene: 8. CDR3 residues: CASRGTSAGKDTQYF. The CDR3 DNA is TGTGCCAGCAGAGGGACTAGCGCGGGCAAAGATACGCAGTATTTT.

The chain is built from TRBV30 and TRBJ1-1; 8 bases are a match to TRBD1. The V gene end was trimmed by 3 bases and the J gene end by 3 bases; junction bases not matched to a gene: 9. Germline CDR1 is GTSNPN and CDR2 is SVGIG (reference sequence). CDR3 length: 15 residues. CDR3 amino acids: CAWRVGDRLDTEAFF. The CDR3 DNA reads as TGTGCCTGGAGGGTTGGGGACAGGTTGGACACTGAAGCTTTCTTT.

The chain carries TRBV4-2 and TRBJ2-7; D is unclear. CDR1 is LGHNA, CDR2 YNFKEQ, per germline. This CDR3 has 14 residues. V lost 1 base and J lost 2, with 9 bases in between. This chain's CDR3 is CASSQVLPPYEQYF. The CDR3 region has the DNA TGTGCCAGCAGCCAAGTACTCCCCCCCTACGAGCAGTACTTC.

As for this clone: An end of the junction differs from the germline gene, which may be a read error. The V gene is TRBV5-1, the J gene TRBJ2-6, with 7 bases matching TRBD1. The V gene's germline CDR1 is SGHRS and CDR2 YFSETQ. CDR3 length: 15 residues. The CDR3 region is CASSLGGPGANGLTF. CDR3 coding DNA: TGCGCCAGCAGCTTAGGGGGCCCTGGGGCCAACGGCCTGACTTTC.

Only a few counts were recorded for this clone. The chain employs TRBV28 and TRBJ2-5; TRBD2 matches 10 bases. V shed 5 bases, J shed 4 bases, and the junction held 13 bases outside the gene matches. The CDR3 covers 17 residues. Germline CDR1 reads MDHEN; CDR2 reads SYDVKM. CDR3 coding DNA: TGTGCCAGCAGTCCCATCCTGGTAGCGGGAGGAATAGAGACCCAGTACTTC. This codes for CASSPILVAGGIETQYF.

The V call is TRBV15, the J call TRBJ1-1; D uncertain. Germline V gene data show CDR1 as LNHNV and CDR2 as YYDKDF (reference sequence). This CDR3 spans 15 amino acids. The germline V and J ends were trimmed by 0 bases and 1 base, with 9 bases remaining between them. CDR3 in amino acids: CATSRDPLENTEAFF. In DNA form, the CDR3 reads TGTGCCACCAGCAGAGATCCTTTAGAGAACACTGAAGCTTTCTTT.

This clone showed up just a few times. The CDR3 DNA reads TGTGCCAGCACCATGAGGGCCGGGGAGCTGTTTTTT. This gives the protein CASTMRAGELFF. This chain uses TRBV2 with TRBJ2-2, with a possible D match to TRBD2 (5 bases). Germline CDR1 is SNHLY and CDR2 is FYNNEI. V was trimmed by 7 bases and J by 6 bases, leaving 9 bases between them. The CDR3 is 12 amino acids.

The chain couples TRBV7-2 to TRBJ2-1; a possible D gene is TRBD1 (6 bases). This CDR3 comprises 14 residues. Germline lookup yields CDR1 SGHTA and CDR2 FQGNSA. V was cut by 4 bases and J by 3 bases, with 10 bases left in between. The CDR3 region is CASSYGQIYNEQFF. The CDR3 nucleotides are TGTGCCAGCAGCTATGGACAGATCTACAATGAGCAGTTCTTC. The whole variable domain, filled in from reference TRBV7-2 and TRBJ2-1, reads GAGVSQSPSNKVTEKGKDVELRCDPISGHTALYWYRQSLGQGLEFLIYFQGNSAPDKSGLPSDRFSAERTGGSVSTLTIQRTQQEDSAVYLCASSYGQIYNEQFFGPGTRLTVL.

The CDR3 region is CASSLTRGNNEQFF. DNA for the CDR3: TGTGCCAGCTCCCTAACTCGGGGTAACAATGAGCAGTTCTTC. This chain links TRBV9 with TRBJ2-1; perhaps TRBD2 as D (5 bases). The CDR3 runs to 14 residues. Germline CDR1 is SGDLS and CDR2 is YYNGEE. Trimming left V 7 bases short and J 5 bases short, with 16 bases between.

This clone was detected once. The rearrangement joins TRBV7-6 to TRBJ2-1; 10 bases agree with TRBD2. With V trimmed by 1 base and J by 7 bases, 7 bases remained unmatched. Germline V gives CDR1 SGHVS, CDR2 FNYEAQ. The CDR3 consists of 16 residues. CDR3 nucleotide sequence: TGTGCCAGCAGCTTAGTAGCGGGGGGTAGGTTGAATGAGCAGTTCTTC. This encodes CASSLVAGGRLNEQFF.

About this clone itself: At one boundary the junction diverges from the germline segment, which might be a read error. The chain is built from TRBV7-9 and TRBJ2-2; TRBD1 agrees at 8 bases. The CDR3 loop spans 16 amino acids. Germline CDR1 SEHNR, CDR2 FQNEAQ (reference sequence). CDR3 amino acids: CSSSLGTGDYTGELFF. The CDR3 DNA follows: TGTTCCAGCAGCTTAGGGACAGGTGATTACACCGGGGAGCTGTTTTTT.

The chain couples TRBV5-8 to TRBJ1-5; D remains unclear. The CDR3 has 15 residues. V lost 4 bases to trimming and J lost 0 bases, with 11 bases between them. Germline CDR1 reads SGHTS; CDR2 reads YDEGEE. The chain's CDR3 is CASSPMRASNQPQHF. The DNA of the CDR3 is TGTGCCAGCAGCCCAATGCGCGCTAGCAATCAGCCCCAGCATTTT.

The chain carries TRBV28 and TRBJ1-3; the match to TRBD1 covers 8 bases. The CDR3 has 15 amino acids. Germline-derived CDR1 and CDR2 are MDHEN and SYDVKM. V lost 5 bases and J lost 3; bases outside the gene matches: 6. CDR3 sequence: CASSSRGLYGNTIYF. For the CDR3, the DNA is TGTGCCAGCAGTAGCAGGGGGCTCTATGGAAACACCATATATTTT.

The chain is built from TRBV19 and TRBJ2-5, with TRBD1 identical over 10 bases. Germline assignment: CDR1 LNHDA and CDR2 SQIVND (reference sequence). CDR3 length: 15 amino acids. The V segment lost 5 bases and the J segment 4 bases; nucleotides outside the gene matches: 7. The CDR3 DNA reads as TGTGCCAGTAGTTTTGGGACAGGGGCGGCAGAGACCCAGTACTTC. It specifies CASSFGTGAAETQYF.

This clone occurred a few times. The chain recombines TRBV7-3 with TRBJ2-1; 7 bases fit TRBD2. Trimming removed 2 bases from V and 3 bases from J; junction bases left unmatched: 10. The CDR3 extends over 17 amino acids. Per the germline V gene, CDR1 is SGHTA and CDR2 is FQGTGA. The CDR3 DNA reads as TGTGCCAGCAGCTTACGGGATGGCGGGAGTGTCTACAATGAGCAGTTCTTC. This encodes CASSLRDGGSVYNEQFF.

The rearrangement uses TRBV28 and TRBJ1-4; TRBD1 is a possible D gene (6 bases). V lost 2 bases, J lost 4 bases, and 11 bases lay in between. This CDR3 comprises 15 residues. CDR1 and CDR2 (germline): MDHEN, SYDVKM. CDR3 coding DNA: TGTGCCAGCAGTTTAAGGGGGAGTTTTAATGAAAAACTGTTTTTT. Protein sequence: CASSLRGSFNEKLFF.

The chain carries TRBV11-1 and TRBJ2-7; a possible D gene is TRBD1 (5 bases). Trimming left V 5 bases short and J 4 bases short, with 21 bases between. Germline V lookup: CDR1 SGHAT, CDR2 FQDESV (reference sequence). This CDR3 is 16 amino acids long. In nucleotides, the CDR3 is TGTGCCAGCAGCACCCCCCCAGGGAAGGCCGAGTACGAGCAGTACTTC. It is translated as CASSTPPGKAEYEQYF.

The J gene is TRBJ1-3, the V gene TRBV5-4; a weak D match, TRBD1 (5 bases). The length of the CDR3 is 19 residues. Trimming removed 4 bases at V and 0 bases at J, with 23 bases between. The germline CDR1 and CDR2 sequences are SGHNT and YYREEE (reference sequence). The CDR3 DNA follows: TGTGCCAGCAGCCTAGAGACAGACAGTTCACCGTTCTCTGGAAACACCATATATTTT. Translated, it gives CASSLETDSSPFSGNTIYF.